This T cell receptor (beta chain) was recovered during a study of cytomegalovirus exposure and HLA in healthy donors. PCR involved 60 Vbeta and 13 Jbeta primers. Profiled with immunoSEQ multiplex PCR; TCRdb holds only in-frame clones, not every one. The repertoire holds under 150,000 clones, with over 75% as singletons. This clone was detected a few times. This receptor was obtained from a woman younger than 35 in good health and CMV-seronegative. The specimen was PBMCs.

The CDR3 DNA reads TGTGCCAGCAGCGGCAGGGGGCGGAGCACAGATACGCAGTATTTT. Protein product: CASSGRGRSTDTQYF. This sequence joins TRBV9 and TRBJ2-3; the match to TRBD1 covers 8 bases. Trimming took 3 bases from V and 0 from J; bases not matched to a gene: 3. The germline V gene has CDR1 SGDLS and CDR2 YYNGEE. The CDR3 has 15 amino acids.